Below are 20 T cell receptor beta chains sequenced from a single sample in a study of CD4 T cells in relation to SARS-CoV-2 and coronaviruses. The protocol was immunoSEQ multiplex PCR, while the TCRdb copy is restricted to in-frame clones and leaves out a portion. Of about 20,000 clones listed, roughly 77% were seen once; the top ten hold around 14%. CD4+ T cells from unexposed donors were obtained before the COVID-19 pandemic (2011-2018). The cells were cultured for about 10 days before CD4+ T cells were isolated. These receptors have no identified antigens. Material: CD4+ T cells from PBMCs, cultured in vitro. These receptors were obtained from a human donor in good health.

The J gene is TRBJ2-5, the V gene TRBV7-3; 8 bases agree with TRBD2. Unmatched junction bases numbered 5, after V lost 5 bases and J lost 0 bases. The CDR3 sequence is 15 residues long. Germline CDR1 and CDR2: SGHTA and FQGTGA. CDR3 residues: CASSRTSQDQETQYF. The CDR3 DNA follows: TGTGCCAGCAGCCGGACTAGCCAGGACCAAGAGACCCAGTACTTC.

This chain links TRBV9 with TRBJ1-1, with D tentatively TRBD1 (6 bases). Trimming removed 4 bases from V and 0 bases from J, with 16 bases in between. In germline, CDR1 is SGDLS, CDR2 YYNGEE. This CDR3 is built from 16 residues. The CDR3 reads CASSPLRTVVNTEAFF. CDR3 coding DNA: TGTGCCAGCAGCCCCCTAAGGACAGTCGTGAACACTGAAGCTTTCTTT.

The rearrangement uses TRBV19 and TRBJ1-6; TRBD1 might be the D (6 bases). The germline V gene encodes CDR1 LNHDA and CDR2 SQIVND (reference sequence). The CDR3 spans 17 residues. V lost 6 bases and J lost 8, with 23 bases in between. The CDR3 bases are TGTGCCAGTAGACTGGAAGCGGTATCAGGGGCGCATTCACCCCTCCACTTT. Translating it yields CASRLEAVSGAHSPLHF.

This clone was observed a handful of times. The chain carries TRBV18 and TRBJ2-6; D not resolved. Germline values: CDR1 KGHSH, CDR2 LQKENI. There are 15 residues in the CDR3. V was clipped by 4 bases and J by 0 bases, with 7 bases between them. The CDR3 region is CASSQTNSGANVLTF. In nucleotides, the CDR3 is TGTGCCAGCTCACAAACAAACTCTGGGGCCAACGTCCTGACTTTC.

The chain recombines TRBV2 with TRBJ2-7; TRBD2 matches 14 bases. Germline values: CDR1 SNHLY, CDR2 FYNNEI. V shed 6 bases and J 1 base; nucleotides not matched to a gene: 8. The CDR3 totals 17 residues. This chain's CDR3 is CASRVATSGRGSYEQYF. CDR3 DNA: TGTGCCAGCAGGGTCGCGACTAGCGGGAGGGGTTCCTACGAGCAGTACTTC.

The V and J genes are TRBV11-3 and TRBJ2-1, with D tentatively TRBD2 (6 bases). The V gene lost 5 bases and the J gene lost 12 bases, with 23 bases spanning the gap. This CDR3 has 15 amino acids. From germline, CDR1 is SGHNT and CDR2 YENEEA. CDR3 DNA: TGTGCCAGCAGCCCAATCCGACTGCTGACTAGATGGCAGTTCTTC. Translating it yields CASSPIRLLTRWQFF.

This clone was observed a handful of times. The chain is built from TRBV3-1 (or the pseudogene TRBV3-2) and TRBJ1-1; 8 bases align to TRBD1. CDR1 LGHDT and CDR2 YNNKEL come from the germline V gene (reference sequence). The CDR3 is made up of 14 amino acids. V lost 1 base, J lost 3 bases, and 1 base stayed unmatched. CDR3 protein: CASSQATGDTEAFF. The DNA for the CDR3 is TGTGCCAGCAGCCAAGCGACAGGGGACACTGAAGCTTTCTTT.

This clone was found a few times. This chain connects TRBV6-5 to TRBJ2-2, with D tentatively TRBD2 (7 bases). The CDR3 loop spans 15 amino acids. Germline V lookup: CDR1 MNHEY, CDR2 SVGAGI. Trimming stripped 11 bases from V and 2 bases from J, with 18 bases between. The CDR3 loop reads CAGLRGGPNTGELFF. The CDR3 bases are TGTGCCGGGCTGAGGGGGGGGCCCAACACCGGGGAGCTGTTTTTT.

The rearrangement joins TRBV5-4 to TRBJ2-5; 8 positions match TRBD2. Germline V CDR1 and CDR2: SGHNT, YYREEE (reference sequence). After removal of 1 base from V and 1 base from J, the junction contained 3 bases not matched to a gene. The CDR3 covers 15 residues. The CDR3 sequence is CASSLTLAAQETQYF. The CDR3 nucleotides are TGTGCCAGCAGCTTGACACTAGCGGCCCAAGAGACCCAGTACTTC.

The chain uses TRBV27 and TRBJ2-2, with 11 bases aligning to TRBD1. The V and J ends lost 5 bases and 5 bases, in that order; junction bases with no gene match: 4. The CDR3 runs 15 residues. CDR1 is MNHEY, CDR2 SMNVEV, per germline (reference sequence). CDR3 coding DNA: TGTGCCAGCAGTCACGGACAGGGGGCTACCGGGGAGCTGTTTTTT. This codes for CASSHGQGATGELFF.

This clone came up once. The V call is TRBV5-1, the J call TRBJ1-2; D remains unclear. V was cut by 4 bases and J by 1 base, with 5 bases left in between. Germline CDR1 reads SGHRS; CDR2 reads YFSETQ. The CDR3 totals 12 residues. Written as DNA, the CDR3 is TGCGCCAGCAGCCTTAATAACTATGGCTACACCTTC. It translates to CASSLNNYGYTF.

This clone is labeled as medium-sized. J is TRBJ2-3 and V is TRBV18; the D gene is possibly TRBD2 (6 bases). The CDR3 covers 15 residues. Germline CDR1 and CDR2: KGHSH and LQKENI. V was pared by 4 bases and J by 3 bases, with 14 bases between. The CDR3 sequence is CASSQELLATDTQYF. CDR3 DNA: TGTGCCAGCTCACAGGAGCTCCTAGCGACAGATACGCAGTATTTT.

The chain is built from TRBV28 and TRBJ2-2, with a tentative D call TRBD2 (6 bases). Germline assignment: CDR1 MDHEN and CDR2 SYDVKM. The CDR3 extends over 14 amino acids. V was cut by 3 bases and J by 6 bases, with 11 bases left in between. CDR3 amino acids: CASSFSGGAGELFF. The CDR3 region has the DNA TGTGCCAGCAGTTTCTCAGGAGGGGCCGGGGAGCTGTTTTTT.

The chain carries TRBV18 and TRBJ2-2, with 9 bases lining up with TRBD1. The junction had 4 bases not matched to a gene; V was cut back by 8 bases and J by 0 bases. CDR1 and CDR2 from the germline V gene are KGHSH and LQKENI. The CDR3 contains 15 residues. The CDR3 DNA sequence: TGTGCCAGCAATGGGGACAGGGCGAACACCGGGGAGCTGTTTTTT. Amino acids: CASNGDRANTGELFF.

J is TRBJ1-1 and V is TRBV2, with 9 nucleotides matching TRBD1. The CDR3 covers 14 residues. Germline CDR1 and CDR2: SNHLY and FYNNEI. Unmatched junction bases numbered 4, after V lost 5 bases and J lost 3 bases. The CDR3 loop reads CASSTGGSYTEAFF. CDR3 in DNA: TGTGCCAGCAGTACAGGGGGCTCGTACACTGAAGCTTTCTTT. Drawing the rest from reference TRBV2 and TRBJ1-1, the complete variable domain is EPEVTQTPSHQVTQMGQEVILRCVPISNHLYFYWYRQILGQKVEFLVSFYNNEISEKSEIFDDQFSVERPDGSNFTLKIRSTKLEDSAMYFCASSTGGSYTEAFFGQGTRLTVV.

CDR3 sequence reads: CASSAPTLDRNEKLFF. Here the CDR3 DNA reads TGTGCCAGCAGTGCCCCGACCTTGGACAGAAATGAAAAACTGTTTTTT. The V call is TRBV6-2 or TRBV6-3, the J call TRBJ1-4; D perhaps matches TRBD1 (6 bases). V was trimmed by 5 bases and J by 5 bases, leaving 18 bases between them. The CDR3 consists of 16 residues. Germline CDR1 reads MNHEY; CDR2 reads SVGEGT.

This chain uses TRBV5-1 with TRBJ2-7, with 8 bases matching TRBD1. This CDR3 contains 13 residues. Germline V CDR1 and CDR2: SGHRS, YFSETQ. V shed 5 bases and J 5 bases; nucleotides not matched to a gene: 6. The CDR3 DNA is TGCGCCAGCAGAGCAGGGGGCTTGGACGAGCAGTACTTC. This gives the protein CASRAGGLDEQYF.

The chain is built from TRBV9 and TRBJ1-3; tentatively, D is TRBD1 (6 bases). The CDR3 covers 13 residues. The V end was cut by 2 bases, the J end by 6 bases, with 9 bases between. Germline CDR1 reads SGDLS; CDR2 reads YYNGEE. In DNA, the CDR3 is TGTGCCAGCAGCGTGGGGACATTAAACACCATATATTTT. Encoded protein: CASSVGTLNTIYF.

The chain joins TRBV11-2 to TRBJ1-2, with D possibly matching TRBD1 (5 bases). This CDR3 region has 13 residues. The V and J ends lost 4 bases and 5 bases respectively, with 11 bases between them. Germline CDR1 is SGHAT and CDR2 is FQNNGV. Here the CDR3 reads CASSSSGPYGYTF. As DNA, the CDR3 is TGTGCCAGCAGCTCCTCGGGACCTTATGGCTACACCTTC. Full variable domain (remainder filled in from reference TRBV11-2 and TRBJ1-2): EAGVAQSPRYKIIEKRQSVAFWCNPISGHATLYWYQQILGQGPKLLIQFQNNGVVDDSQLPKDRFSAERLKGVDSTLKIQPAKLEDSAVYLCASSSSGPYGYTFGSGTRLTVV.

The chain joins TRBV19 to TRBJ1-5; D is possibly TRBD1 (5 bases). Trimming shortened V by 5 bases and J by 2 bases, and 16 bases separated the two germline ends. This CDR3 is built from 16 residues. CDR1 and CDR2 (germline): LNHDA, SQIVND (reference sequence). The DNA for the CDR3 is TGTGCCAGTAGTGAGTGGGGGATACATCGCAATCAGCCCCAGCATTTT. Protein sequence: CASSEWGIHRNQPQHF.